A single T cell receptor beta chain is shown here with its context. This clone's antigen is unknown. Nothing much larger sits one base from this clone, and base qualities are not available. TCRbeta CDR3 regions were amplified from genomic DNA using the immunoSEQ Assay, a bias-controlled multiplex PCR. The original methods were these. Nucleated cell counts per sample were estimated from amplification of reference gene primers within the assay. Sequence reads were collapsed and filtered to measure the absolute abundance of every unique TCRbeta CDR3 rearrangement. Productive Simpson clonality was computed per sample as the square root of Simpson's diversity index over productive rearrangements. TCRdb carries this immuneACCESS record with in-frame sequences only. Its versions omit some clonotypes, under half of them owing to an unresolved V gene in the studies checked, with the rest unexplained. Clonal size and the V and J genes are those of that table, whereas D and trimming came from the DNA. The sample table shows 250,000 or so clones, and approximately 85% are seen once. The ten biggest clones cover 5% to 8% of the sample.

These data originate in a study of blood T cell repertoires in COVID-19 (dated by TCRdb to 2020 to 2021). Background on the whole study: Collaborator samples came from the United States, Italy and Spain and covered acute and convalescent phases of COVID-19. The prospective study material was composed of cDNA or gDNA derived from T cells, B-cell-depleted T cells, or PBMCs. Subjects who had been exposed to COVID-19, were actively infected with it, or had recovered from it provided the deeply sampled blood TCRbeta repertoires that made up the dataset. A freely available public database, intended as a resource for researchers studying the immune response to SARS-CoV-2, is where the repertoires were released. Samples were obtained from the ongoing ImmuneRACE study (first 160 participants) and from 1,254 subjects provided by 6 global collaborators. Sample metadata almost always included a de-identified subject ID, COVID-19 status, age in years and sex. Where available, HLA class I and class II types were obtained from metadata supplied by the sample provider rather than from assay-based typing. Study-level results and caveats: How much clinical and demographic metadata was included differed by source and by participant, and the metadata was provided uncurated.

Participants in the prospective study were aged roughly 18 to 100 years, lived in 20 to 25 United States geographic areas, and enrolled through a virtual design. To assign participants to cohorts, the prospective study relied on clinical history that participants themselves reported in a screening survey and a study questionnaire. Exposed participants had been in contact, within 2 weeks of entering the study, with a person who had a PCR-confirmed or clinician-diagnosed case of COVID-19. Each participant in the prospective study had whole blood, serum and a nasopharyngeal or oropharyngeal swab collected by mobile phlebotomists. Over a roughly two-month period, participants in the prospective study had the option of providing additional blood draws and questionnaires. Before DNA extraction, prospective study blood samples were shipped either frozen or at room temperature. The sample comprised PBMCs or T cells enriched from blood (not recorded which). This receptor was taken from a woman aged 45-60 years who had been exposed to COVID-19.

CDR3 protein: CASTPYGQGAANEQFF. Here is the DNA: TGTGCCAGTACACCATATGGACAGGGGGCGGCCAATGAGCAGTTCTTC. This chain is built from TRBV19 and TRBJ2-1; 11 central bases correspond to TRBD1. CDR1 and CDR2, looked up from the germline V gene (reference sequence), are LNHDA and SQIVND. Reading from cysteine to phenylalanine, the CDR3 counts 16 amino acids. Solely the CDR3 DNA is kept, with 48 bases framed from the first base. From V the trimming removes 7 bases and from J it removes 6 bases, while the gene matches leave 11 bases of the junction unaccounted for.